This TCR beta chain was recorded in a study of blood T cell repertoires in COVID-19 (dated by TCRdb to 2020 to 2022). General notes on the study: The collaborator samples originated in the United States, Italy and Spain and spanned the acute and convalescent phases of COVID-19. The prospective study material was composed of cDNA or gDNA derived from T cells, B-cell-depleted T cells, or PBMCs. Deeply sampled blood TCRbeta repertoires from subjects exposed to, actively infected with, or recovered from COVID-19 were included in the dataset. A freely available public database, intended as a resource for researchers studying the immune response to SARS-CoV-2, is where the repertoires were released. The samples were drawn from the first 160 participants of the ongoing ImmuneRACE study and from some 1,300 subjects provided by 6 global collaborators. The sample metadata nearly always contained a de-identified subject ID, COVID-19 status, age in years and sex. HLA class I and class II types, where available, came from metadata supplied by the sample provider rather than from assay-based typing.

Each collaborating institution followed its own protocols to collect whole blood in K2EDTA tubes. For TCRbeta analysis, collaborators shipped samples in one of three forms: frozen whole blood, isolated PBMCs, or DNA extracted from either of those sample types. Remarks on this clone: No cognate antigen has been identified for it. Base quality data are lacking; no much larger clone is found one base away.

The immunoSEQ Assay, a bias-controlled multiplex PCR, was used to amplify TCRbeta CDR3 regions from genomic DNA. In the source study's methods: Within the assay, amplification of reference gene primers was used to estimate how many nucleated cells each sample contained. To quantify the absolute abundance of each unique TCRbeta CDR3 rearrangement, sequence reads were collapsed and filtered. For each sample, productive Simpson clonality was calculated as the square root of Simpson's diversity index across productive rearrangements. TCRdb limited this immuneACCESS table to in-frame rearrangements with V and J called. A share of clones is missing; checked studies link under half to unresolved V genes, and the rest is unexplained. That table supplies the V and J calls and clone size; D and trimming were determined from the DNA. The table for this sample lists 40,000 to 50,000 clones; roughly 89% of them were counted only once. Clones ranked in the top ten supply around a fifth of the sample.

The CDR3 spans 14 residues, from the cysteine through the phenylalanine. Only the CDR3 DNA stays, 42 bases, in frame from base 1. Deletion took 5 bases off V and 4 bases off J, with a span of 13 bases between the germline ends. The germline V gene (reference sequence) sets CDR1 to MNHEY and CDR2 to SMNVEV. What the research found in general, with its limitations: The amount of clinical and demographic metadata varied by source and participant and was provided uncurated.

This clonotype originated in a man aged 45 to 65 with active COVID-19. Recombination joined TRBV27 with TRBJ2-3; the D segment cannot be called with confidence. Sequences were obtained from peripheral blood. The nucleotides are TGTGCCAGCAGTCTAAGACTGCCGGCAGATACGCAGTATTTT. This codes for CASSLRLPADTQYF.